This passage covers 2 T cell receptor beta chains from one sample sequenced in a study of blood T cell repertoires in COVID-19. Repertoires were generated with immunoSEQ multiplex PCR, while TCRdb's copy carries only in-frame clones and drops some. The sample consists of around 170,000 clones, about 83% of them appearing once. Sequencing was done on a sample of peripheral blood. The receptors come from a human donor in a cohort sampled during active COVID-19.

This rearrangement joins TRBV2 to TRBJ1-5, with D possibly being TRBD1 (6 bases). V was cut by 6 bases and J by 1 base, with 16 bases left in between. The CDR3 covers 16 residues. CDR1 and CDR2 (germline): SNHLY, FYNNEI. CDR3 region: CASSKRTVGSNQPQHF. The CDR3 coding sequence is TGTGCCAGCAGCAAAAGGACAGTCGGGAGCAATCAGCCCCAGCATTTT.

This chain's CDR3 is CASSVGLAGYNEQFF. As DNA, the CDR3 is TGTGCCAGCAGTGTAGGACTAGCGGGGTACAATGAGCAGTTCTTC. V is TRBV2 and J is TRBJ2-1, with 12 bases matching TRBD2. The CDR3 has 15 amino acids. Per germline, CDR1 SNHLY and CDR2 FYNNEI. V dropped 4 bases and J dropped 4; count of bases not matched to a gene: 2.